This is a list of T cell receptor beta chains from one sample in a study of shared clonotypes between healthy human individuals. The assay was immunoSEQ multiplex PCR, and TCRdb's table has in-frame clones only and misses some. In the table there are 850,000 to 1,200,000 clones, around 76% of which are singletons. Sequencing was done on a sample of memory CD4+ T cells sorted from blood. All receptors come from a man aged 18 to 30 in good health. Both conserved end residues are part of each CDR3. The D gene is left open where the match is weak. Rows may omit the clone size; those that give it use once, few, many or a size class.

TRBV18,.,.,TRBJ1-3,TGTGCCAGCTCACCCACGGACGCCGGCACTGGAAACACCATATATTTT,CASSPTDAGTGNTIYF
TRBV7-2,.,.,TRBJ2-1,TGTGCCAGCAGCCGGTCGGGGGTCTGGAGCTCCTACAATGAGCAGTTCTTC,CASSRSGVWSSYNEQFF
TRBV10-1,.,.,TRBJ1-1,TGCGCCAGCAGCGCGGAGGGGAACACTGAAGCTTTCTTT,CASSAEGNTEAFF
TRBV7-9,.,.,TRBJ2-1,TGTGCCAGCAGCTTAGTGATCGGGTCCTACAATGAGCAGTTCTTC,CASSLVIGSYNEQFF
TRBV7-9,.,.,TRBJ2-1,TGTGCCAGCAGCCCGCATGAGATGTCGAATGAGCAGTTCTTC,CASSPHEMSNEQFF
TRBV4-3,.,.,TRBJ2-1,TGCGCCAGCAGCCAGGCAACTACGAGCTCCTACAATGAGCAGTTCTTC,CASSQATTSSYNEQFF
TRBV11-3,TRBD2,once,TRBJ2-7,TGTGCCAGCAGCTTCCGGGAGGGGTCGAGCTACGAGCAGTACTTC,CASSFREGSSYEQYF
TRBV7-2,TRBD2,few,TRBJ2-7,TGTGCCAGCAGCTTAAGCCTAGCGGGAGGGTGGTACGAGCAGTACTTC,CASSLSLAGGWYEQYF
TRBV7-3,.,.,TRBJ2-6,TGTGCCAGCAGCTTGCGGGGAATATCAGCTGGGGCCAACGTCCTGACTTTC,CASSLRGISAGANVLTF
TRBV7-9,TRBD1,.,TRBJ1-5,TGTGCCAGCAGCCCAGGACAGGGCAATCAGCCCCAGCATTTT,CASSPGQGNQPQHF
TRBV6-5,.,few,TRBJ1-1,TGTGCCAGCATCGGGGGGCGTTTAATGAACACTGAAGCTTTCTTT,CASIGGRLMNTEAFF
TRBV28,TRBD1,.,TRBJ1-1,TGTGCCAGCAGTTTTCATAAGGGACAGGGGTGGGCTTTCTTT,CASSFHKGQGWAFF
TRBV2,TRBD1,.,TRBJ2-7,TGTGCCAGTTCACAGGGGGTTCCCTCCTACGAGCAGTACTTC,CASSQGVPSYEQYF
TRBV4-1,.,.,TRBJ1-6,TGCGCCAGCAGCCATGGAGGGACATCGGGTAATTCACCCCTCCACTTT,CASSHGGTSGNSPLHF
TRBV6-5,.,once,TRBJ1-2,TGTGCCACCGGGGAGTCCTGGAGCTATGGCTACACCTTC,CATGESWSYGYTF
TRBV18,.,.,TRBJ2-7,TGTGCCAGCTCACCACAGGACACCTACGAGCAGTACTTC,CASSPQDTYEQYF
TRBV7-3,.,once,TRBJ2-3,TGTGCCAGCAGCCCCCGGACGGGAGCTGCAGATACGCAGTATTTT,CASSPRTGAADTQYF
TRBV2,.,.,TRBJ2-7,TGTGCCAGCAGTCAGACCCATTTTGGCTACGAGCAGTACTTC,CASSQTHFGYEQYF
TRBV2,TRBD1,.,TRBJ2-7,TGTGCCAGCAGGGAACAGGGGCGCGAAGGGTCCGAGCAGTACTTC,CASREQGREGSEQYF
TRBV19,.,many,TRBJ1-1,TGTGCCAGTAGTATAGGGGCTGGGGGCTCGAACACTGAAGCTTTCTTT,CASSIGAGGSNTEAFF
TRBV28,TRBD1,.,TRBJ1-1,TGTGCCAGCAGACATTTTGGGACAGGGAGCACTGAAGCTTTCTTT,CASRHFGTGSTEAFF
TRBV10-3,.,.,TRBJ1-5,TGTGCCATCAGCGACAGCCATAGCAATCAGCCCCAGCATTTT,CAISDSHSNQPQHF
TRBV2,TRBD1,.,TRBJ2-7,TGTGCCAGCGCGGACAGGGGGCGAGAGCAGTACTTC,CASADRGREQYF